Listed below are T cell receptor beta chains from one sample, sequenced in a study of control samples from healthy donors and cancer patients. The repertoire was sequenced with immunoSEQ multiplex PCR; TCRdb's copy has only in-frame clones and lacks some. The table shows over 70,000 clones, with less than 90% occurring only once. The material sequenced was blood. These receptors were obtained from a woman aged 60 to 75 in good health. The CDR3 runs from the conserved cysteine through the conserved F or W. The D gene is left open where the match is weak. A clone size is listed for some rows: how often the clone was seen (once, few, many), or a class if it is expanded.

>TRBD2|TRBJ2-1|TRBV3-1/TRBV3-2|-
CASSQPHRGGYDEQFF
TGTGCCAGCAGCCAACCCCACCGGGGGGGCTACGATGAGCAGTTCTTC
>-|TRBJ2-2|TRBV19|-
CASTSGNTGELFF
TGTGCCAGTACCTCGGGGAACACCGGGGAGCTGTTTTTT
>-|TRBJ1-1|TRBV7-2|-
CASSFPTGNTEAFF
TGTGCCAGCAGCTTCCCAACAGGGAACACTGAAGCTTTCTTT
>-|TRBJ2-3|TRBV21-1|-
CASSNRQGSTDTQYF
TGTGCCAGCAGCAATCGACAGGGATCCACAGATACGCAGTATTTT
>-|TRBJ2-1|TRBV9|-
CASSFGKGSYNEQFF
TGTGCCAGCAGCTTTGGGAAGGGTTCCTACAATGAGCAGTTCTTC
>-|TRBJ1-6|TRBV11-2|-
CASSHLRNNSPLHF
TGTGCCAGCAGCCATCTTCGAAATAATTCACCCCTCCACTTT
>-|TRBJ2-1|TRBV27|-
CASSPEGGVVNEQFF
TGTGCCAGCAGTCCAGAGGGGGGGGTGGTCAATGAGCAGTTCTTC
>TRBD1|TRBJ2-6|TRBV25-1|-
CASSEATGAGANVLTF
TGTGCCAGCAGTGAGGCGACAGGGGCTGGGGCCAACGTCCTGACTTTC
>-|TRBJ2-3|TRBV4-2|-
CASSPGGSSTDTQYF
TGTGCCAGCAGCCCTGGGGGGAGTAGCACAGATACGCAGTATTTT
>TRBD1|TRBJ2-7|TRBV9|-
CASSRQGVPYEQYF
TGTGCCAGCAGCAGACAGGGGGTCCCCTACGAGCAGTACTTC
>-|TRBJ1-5|TRBV5-1|-
CASSTSFNQPQHF
TGCGCCAGCAGCACATCGTTCAATCAGCCCCAGCATTTT
>TRBD1|TRBJ1-2|TRBV28|few
CASSLEPGQVYGYTF
TGTGCCAGCAGTTTAGAGCCGGGACAGGTGTATGGCTACACCTTC
>TRBD1|TRBJ1-4|TRBV7-6|-
CASSEGAAYNEKLFF
TGTGCCAGCAGCGAGGGGGCGGCCTATAATGAAAAACTGTTTTTT